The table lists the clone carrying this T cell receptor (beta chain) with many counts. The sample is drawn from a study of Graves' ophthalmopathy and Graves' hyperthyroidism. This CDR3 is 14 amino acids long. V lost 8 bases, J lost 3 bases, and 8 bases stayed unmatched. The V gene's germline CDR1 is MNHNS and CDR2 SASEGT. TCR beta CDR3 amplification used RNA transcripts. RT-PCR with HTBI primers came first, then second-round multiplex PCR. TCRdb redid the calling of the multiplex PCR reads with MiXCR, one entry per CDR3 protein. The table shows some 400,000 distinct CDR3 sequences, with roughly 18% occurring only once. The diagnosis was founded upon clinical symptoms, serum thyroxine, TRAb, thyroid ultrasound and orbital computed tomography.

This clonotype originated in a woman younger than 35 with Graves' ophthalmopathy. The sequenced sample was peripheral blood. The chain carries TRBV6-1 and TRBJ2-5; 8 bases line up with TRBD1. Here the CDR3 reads CASGRTGLEETQYF. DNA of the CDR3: TGTGCCAGCGGTAGGACAGGGCTAGAAGAGACCCAGTACTTC.